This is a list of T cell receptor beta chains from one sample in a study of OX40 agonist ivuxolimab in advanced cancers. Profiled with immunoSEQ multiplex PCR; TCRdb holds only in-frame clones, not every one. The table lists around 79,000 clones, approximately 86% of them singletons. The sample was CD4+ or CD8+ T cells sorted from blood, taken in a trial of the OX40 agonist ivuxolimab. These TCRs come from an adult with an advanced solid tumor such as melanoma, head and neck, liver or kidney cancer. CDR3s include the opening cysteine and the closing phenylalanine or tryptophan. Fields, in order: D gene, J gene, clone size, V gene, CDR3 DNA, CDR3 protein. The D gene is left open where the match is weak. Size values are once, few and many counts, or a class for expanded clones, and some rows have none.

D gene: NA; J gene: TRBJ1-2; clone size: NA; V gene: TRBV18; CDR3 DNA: TGTGCCAGCTCACCTACAGAGAGTGGTGGCTACACCTTC; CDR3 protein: CASSPTESGGYTF
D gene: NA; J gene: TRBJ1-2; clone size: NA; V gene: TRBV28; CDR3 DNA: TGTGCCTCCTTTCCGGGGGCTCCCTCCGGCTACACCTTC; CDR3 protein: CASFPGAPSGYTF
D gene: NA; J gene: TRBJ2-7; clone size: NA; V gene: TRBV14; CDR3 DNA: TGTGCCAGCAGCCAACTATCCGGGGCACTCGAGCAGTACTTC; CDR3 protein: CASSQLSGALEQYF
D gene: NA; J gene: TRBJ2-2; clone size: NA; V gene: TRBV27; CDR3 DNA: TGTGCCAGCACCCATCGAAGGGGAACCGGGGAGCTGTTTTTT; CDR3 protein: CASTHRRGTGELFF
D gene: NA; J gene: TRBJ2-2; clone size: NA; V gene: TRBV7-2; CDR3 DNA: TGTGCCAGCAGCCTCCTTAGGAACACCGGGGAGCTGTTTTTT; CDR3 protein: CASSLLRNTGELFF
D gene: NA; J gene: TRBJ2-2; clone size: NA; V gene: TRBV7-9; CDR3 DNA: TGTGCCAGCAGCTTTTTTACTAGCCCGAACACCGGGGAGCTGTTTTTT; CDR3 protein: CASSFFTSPNTGELFF
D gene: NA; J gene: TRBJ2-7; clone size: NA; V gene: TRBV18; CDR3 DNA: TGTGCCAGCTCATCGCAAACTTCGGAGCAGTACTTC; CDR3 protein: CASSSQTSEQYF
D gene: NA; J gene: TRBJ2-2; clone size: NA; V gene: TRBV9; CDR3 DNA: TGTGCCAGCAGCGTGTCCCCGAACACCGGGGAGCTGTTTTTT; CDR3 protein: CASSVSPNTGELFF
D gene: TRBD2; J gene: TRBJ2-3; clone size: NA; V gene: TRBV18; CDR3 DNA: TGTGCCAGCTCACACGGAATAGCGGGAGGGGGAGATACGCAGTATTTT; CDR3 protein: CASSHGIAGGGDTQYF
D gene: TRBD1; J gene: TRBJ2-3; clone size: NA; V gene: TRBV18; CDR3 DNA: TGTGCCAGCAAACCGGGACAGGGGTTCACAGATACGCAGTATTTT; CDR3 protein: CASKPGQGFTDTQYF
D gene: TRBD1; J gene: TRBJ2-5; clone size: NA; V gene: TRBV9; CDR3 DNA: TGTGCCAGCAGCCGAGGACAGGGGGAGACCCAGTACTTC; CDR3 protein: CASSRGQGETQYF
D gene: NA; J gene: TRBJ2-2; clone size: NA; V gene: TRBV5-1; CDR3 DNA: TGCGCCAGCAACCTAGGGACAAACCTGAACACCGGGGAGCTGTTTTTT; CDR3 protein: CASNLGTNLNTGELFF
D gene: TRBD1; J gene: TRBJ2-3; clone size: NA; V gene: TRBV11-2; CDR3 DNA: TGTGCCAGCAGAAAGGGACAGGGCACAGATACGCAGTATTTT; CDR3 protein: CASRKGQGTDTQYF
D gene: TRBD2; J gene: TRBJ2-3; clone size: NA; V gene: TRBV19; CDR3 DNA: TGTGCCAGTAGTATGATTAGCGGGGGGGCTGTAGATACGCAGTATTTT; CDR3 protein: CASSMISGGAVDTQYF
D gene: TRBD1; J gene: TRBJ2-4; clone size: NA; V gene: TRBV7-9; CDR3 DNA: TGTGCCAGCAGCTACCAAATGACAGGGGGGTCCAAAAACATTCAGTACTTC; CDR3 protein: CASSYQMTGGSKNIQYF
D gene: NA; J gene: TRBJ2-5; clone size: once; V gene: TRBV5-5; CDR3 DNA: TGTGCCAGCAGCCGCGGACAAGAAGAGACCCAGTACTTC; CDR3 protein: CASSRGQEETQYF
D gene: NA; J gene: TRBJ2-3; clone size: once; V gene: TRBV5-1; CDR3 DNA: TGCGCCAGCAGCTTGGCCGGTTTAGATACGCAGTATTTT; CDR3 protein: CASSLAGLDTQYF
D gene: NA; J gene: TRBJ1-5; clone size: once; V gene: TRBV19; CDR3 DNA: TGTGCCAGTAGTATAAGCAGGGGTCGCAATCAGCCCCAGCATTTT; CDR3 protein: CASSISRGRNQPQHF
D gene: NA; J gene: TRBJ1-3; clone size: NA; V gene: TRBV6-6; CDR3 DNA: TGTGCCAGCAGTTACTCAGGGCAGGCTGGAAACACCATATATTTT; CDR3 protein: CASSYSGQAGNTIYF
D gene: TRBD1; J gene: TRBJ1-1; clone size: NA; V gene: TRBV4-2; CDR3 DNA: TGTGCCAGCAGCCAGATGGGACAGGTGAACACTGAAGCTTTCTTT; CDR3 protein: CASSQMGQVNTEAFF
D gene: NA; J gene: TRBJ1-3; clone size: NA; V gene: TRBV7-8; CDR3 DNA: TGTGCCAGCAGCACCCGACAGAACTTCTCTGGAAACACCATATATTTT; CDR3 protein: CASSTRQNFSGNTIYF